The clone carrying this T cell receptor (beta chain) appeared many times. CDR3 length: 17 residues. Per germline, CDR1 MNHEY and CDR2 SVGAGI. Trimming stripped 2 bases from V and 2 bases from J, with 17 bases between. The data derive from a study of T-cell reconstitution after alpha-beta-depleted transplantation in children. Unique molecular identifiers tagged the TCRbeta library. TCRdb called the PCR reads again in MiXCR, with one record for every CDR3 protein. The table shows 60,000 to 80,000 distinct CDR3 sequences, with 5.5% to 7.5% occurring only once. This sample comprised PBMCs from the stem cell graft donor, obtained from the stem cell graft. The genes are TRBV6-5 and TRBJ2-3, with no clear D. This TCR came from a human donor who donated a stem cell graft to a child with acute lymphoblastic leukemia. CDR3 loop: CASSYASRIVSTDTQYF. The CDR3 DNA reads TGTGCCAGCAGTTACGCTTCGAGGATCGTTTCCACAGATACGCAGTATTTT.